A single sample gave rise to the 16 T cell receptor beta chains below, sequenced in a study of persistence of HIV-infected CD4 T cells. These receptors' targets are unknown. Sequencing used immunoSEQ version 4 in survey mode. Libraries were prepared by immunoSEQ multiplex PCR; TCRdb keeps only in-frame clonotypes and omits some of them. There are 10,000 to 15,000 clones in the sample; over 60% occur only once, and about 17% lies in the top ten. The stimulus was lysate of CMV-infected fibroblasts, approximately 9.7 ug/mL. Sorting selected CD4+ T cells upregulating both CD40 ligand and CD69. The sample here was CD4+ T cells sorted from PBMCs after approximately 20-hour stimulation, taken from a patient who received antiretroviral therapy. These receptors were obtained from an adult man with HIV who was CMV-seropositive.

V and J are TRBV5-4 and TRBJ1-1; no firm D call. V was trimmed by 1 base and J by 3 bases, leaving 10 bases between them. Germline-derived CDR1 and CDR2 are SGHNT and YYREEE (reference sequence). This CDR3 has 14 amino acids. CDR3 sequence reads: CASSLIYQHTEAFF. CDR3 nucleotides: TGTGCCAGCAGCTTGATCTATCAGCACACTGAAGCTTTCTTT.

The V gene is TRBV12-5, the J gene TRBJ2-3, with 7 bases aligning to TRBD1. The ends lost 1 base at V and 4 bases at J; junction bases unmatched: 5. This CDR3 has 15 amino acids. CDR1 LGHNT and CDR2 FRNRAP come from the germline V gene. CDR3 region: CASGLGDRDADTQYF. CDR3 DNA: TGTGCTAGTGGTTTGGGTGACAGGGATGCAGATACGCAGTATTTT. The whole variable domain, remainder taken from reference TRBV12-5 and TRBJ2-3, is DARVTQTPRHKVTEMGQEVTMRCQPILGHNTVFWYRQTMMQGLELLAYFRNRAPLDDSGMPKDRFSAEMPDATLATLKIQPSEPRDSAVYFCASGLGDRDADTQYFGPGTRLTVL.

This clone showed up just a few times. This sequence joins TRBV5-1 and TRBJ2-2, with D perhaps matching TRBD1 (6 bases). Trimming removed 1 base at V and 2 bases at J, with 15 bases between. The V gene's germline CDR1 is SGHRS and CDR2 YFSETQ. The CDR3 consists of 17 residues. The CDR3 nucleotides read TGCGCCAGCAGCTTGATCTTGGGGACATCAAACACCGGGGAGCTGTTTTTT. The encoded protein is CASSLILGTSNTGELFF.

This clone came up a few times. This chain connects TRBV5-1 to TRBJ1-4; TRBD1 agrees at 7 bases. V was clipped by 2 bases and J by 8 bases; unmatched bases: 18. CDR1 is SGHRS, CDR2 YFSETQ, per germline. The CDR3 consists of 18 residues. Here the CDR3 reads CASSLRGPTGPGDEKLFF. The CDR3 DNA reads TGCGCCAGCAGCTTAAGGGGGCCCACCGGGCCCGGGGACGAAAAACTGTTTTTT.

A single count supports this clone. The J gene is TRBJ2-2, the V gene TRBV5-1; D is perhaps TRBD1 (5 bases). Per germline, CDR1 SGHRS and CDR2 YFSETQ. CDR3 length: 15 residues. Between the trimmed V and J ends, which lost 1 base and 6 bases, there was a span of 13 bases. The CDR3 DNA reads TGCGCCAGCAGCTTGTTTGCAGGGCTCGCCGGGGAGCTGTTTTTT. Protein sequence: CASSLFAGLAGELFF.

The rearrangement uses TRBV7-2 and TRBJ2-3, with D maybe TRBD2 (6 bases). CDR3 length: 15 residues. Deletions cut 1 base from V and 2 bases from J, with 10 bases between. In germline, CDR1 is SGHTA, CDR2 FQGNSA. CDR3 sequence (DNA): TGTGCCAGCAGCTTAGGCCTAGCGAACACAGATACGCAGTATTTT. It translates to CASSLGLANTDTQYF.

This chain uses TRBV28 with TRBJ1-1; D gene unclear. This CDR3 spans 11 amino acids. Trimming removed 1 base at V and 5 bases at J, with 2 bases between. The germline gives CDR1 MDHEN, CDR2 SYDVKM. The CDR3 DNA reads as TGTGCCAGCAGTTTATTGACTGAAGCTTTCTTT. It yields the protein CASSLLTEAFF.

The chain joins TRBV5-6 to TRBJ1-4; the match to TRBD1 covers 8 bases. V was clipped by 0 bases and J by 8 bases; unmatched bases: 3. Germline V gene data show CDR1 as SGHDT and CDR2 as YYEEEE. This CDR3 has 14 amino acids. CDR3 in amino acids: CASSLGQGKEKLFF. CDR3 sequence (DNA): TGTGCCAGCAGCTTGGGACAGGGGAAGGAAAAACTGTTTTTT.

This clone is a singleton in its sample. Here the CDR3 reads CASSLPPYTQYF. DNA of the CDR3: TGTGCCAGCAGTTTACCCCCATATACGCAGTATTTT. J is TRBJ2-3 and V is TRBV28; D is ambiguous. The CDR3 spans 12 residues. The germline V gene encodes CDR1 MDHEN and CDR2 SYDVKM. The V end was cut by 2 bases, the J end by 7 bases, with 7 bases between.

CDR3 nucleotide sequence: TGCGCCAGCAGCAGCGACGGATCAGATACGCAGTATTTT. Its translation: CASSSDGSDTQYF. The chain recombines TRBV5-1 with TRBJ2-3; the D is unclear. V was trimmed by 4 bases and J by 4 bases, leaving 10 bases between them. CDR3 length: 13 amino acids. CDR1 is SGHRS, CDR2 YFSETQ, per germline.

This clone was observed a few times. The rearrangement links TRBV28 to TRBJ1-6; tentatively, D is TRBD1 (5 bases). Trimming left V 1 base short and J 10 bases short, with 11 bases between. Germline V gene sequence: CDR1 MDHEN, CDR2 SYDVKM. The CDR3 has 14 residues. This chain's CDR3 is CASSLSSQGSPLHF. CDR3 DNA: TGTGCCAGCAGTTTATCCTCCCAGGGCTCACCCCTCCACTTT.

The chain combines TRBV2 with TRBJ1-1, with D unresolved. Looked up from germline, CDR1 is SNHLY and CDR2 is FYNNEI. Trimming stripped 3 bases from V and 1 base from J, with 12 bases between. This CDR3 has 15 residues. CDR3 DNA sequence: TGTGCCAGCAGTGACCCCGGGCCAGCGAACACTGAAGCTTTCTTT. This translates into CASSDPGPANTEAFF.

The chain joins TRBV12-2 to TRBJ1-2; the table's D gene call, TRBD1, was not cross checked with the DNA. TRBV12-2 is recorded as a pseudogene. The CDR3 loop spans 15 amino acids. CDR3 coding DNA: TGTGCAAGTCGCTTAGCCCCCCAGGGGTACTATGGCTACACCTTC. Its translation is CASRLAPQGYYGYTF.

The V call is TRBV3-1 (or the pseudogene TRBV3-2), the J call TRBJ2-3, with D possibly matching TRBD1 (5 bases). V was trimmed by 0 bases and J by 12 bases, leaving 13 bases between them. Germline V lookup: CDR1 LGHDT, CDR2 YNNKEL (reference sequence). The CDR3 length is 13 residues. CDR3 amino acids: CASSQDFRQSQYF. The CDR3 DNA reads TGTGCCAGCAGCCAAGATTTCCGACAGTCCCAGTATTTT.

The chain carries TRBV28 and TRBJ2-6, with a tentative D call TRBD1 (5 bases). The ends were cut back, 7 bases at V and 4 bases at J, with 14 bases in the middle. The CDR3 consists of 15 residues. CDR1 is MDHEN, CDR2 SYDVKM, per germline. Written as DNA, the CDR3 is TGTGCCAGCATAGGGGCCCCAGTCGGGGCCAACGTCCTGACTTTC. Translating it yields CASIGAPVGANVLTF.

The chain links TRBV6-5 to TRBJ1-2; D not resolved. The germline gives CDR1 MNHEY, CDR2 SVGAGI. Trimming stripped 0 bases from V and 4 bases from J, with 15 bases between. The CDR3 has 16 amino acids. The CDR3 DNA reads TGTGCCAGCAGTTACTCGGAGGCGCCAACGATCTATGGCTACACCTTC. Translating gives CASSYSEAPTIYGYTF.